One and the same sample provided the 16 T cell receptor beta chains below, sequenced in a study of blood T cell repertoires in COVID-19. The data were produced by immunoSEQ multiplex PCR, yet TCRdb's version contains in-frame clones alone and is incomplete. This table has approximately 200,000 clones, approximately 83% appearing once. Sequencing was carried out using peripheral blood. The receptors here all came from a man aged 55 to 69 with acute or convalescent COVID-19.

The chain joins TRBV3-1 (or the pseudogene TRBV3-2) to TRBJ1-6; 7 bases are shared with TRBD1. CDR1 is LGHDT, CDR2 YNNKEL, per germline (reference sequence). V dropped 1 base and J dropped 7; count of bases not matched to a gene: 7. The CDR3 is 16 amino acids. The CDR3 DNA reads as TGTGCCAGCAGCCAAGGATCAGGGGGTGGAAATTCACCCCTCCACTTT. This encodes CASSQGSGGGNSPLHF.

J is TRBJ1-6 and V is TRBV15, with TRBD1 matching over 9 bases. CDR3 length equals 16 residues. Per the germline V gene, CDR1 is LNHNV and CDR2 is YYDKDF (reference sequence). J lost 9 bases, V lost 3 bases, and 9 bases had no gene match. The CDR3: CATSRGQGRGVSPLHF. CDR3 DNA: TGTGCCACCAGCAGGGGACAGGGTAGAGGAGTTTCACCCCTCCACTTT.

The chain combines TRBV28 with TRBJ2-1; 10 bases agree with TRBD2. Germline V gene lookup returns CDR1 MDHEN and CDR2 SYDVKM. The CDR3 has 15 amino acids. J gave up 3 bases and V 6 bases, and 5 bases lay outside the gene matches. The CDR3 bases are TGTGCCAGCAGCCCCTCTAGCGGGGGCTACAATGAGCAGTTCTTC. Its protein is CASSPSSGGYNEQFF.

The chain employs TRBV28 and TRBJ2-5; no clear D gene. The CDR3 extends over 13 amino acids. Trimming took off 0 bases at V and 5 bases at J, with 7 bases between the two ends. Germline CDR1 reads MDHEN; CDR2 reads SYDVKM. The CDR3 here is CASSLWRLETQYF. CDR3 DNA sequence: TGTGCCAGCAGTTTATGGCGTCTTGAGACCCAGTACTTC.

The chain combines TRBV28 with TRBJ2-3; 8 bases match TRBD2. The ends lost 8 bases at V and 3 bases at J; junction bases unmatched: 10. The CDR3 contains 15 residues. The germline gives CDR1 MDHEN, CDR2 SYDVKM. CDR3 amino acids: CASSGSGSLTDTQYF. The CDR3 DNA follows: TGTGCCAGCTCCGGAAGCGGGAGTCTGACAGATACGCAGTATTTT.

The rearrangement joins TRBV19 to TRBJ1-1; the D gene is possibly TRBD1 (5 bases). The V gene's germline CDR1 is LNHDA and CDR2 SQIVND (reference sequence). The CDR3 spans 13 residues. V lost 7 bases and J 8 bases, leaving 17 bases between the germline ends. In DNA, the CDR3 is TGTGCCAGTATCTCGGGGGTTGTCCCAGAAGCTTTCTTT. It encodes CASISGVVPEAFF.

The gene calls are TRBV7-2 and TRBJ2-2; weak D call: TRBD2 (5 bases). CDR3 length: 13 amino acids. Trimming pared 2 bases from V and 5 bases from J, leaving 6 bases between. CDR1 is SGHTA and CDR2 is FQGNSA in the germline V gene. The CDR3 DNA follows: TGTGCCAGCAGCTTACGGAGGACCGGGGAGCTGTTTTTT. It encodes CASSLRRTGELFF.

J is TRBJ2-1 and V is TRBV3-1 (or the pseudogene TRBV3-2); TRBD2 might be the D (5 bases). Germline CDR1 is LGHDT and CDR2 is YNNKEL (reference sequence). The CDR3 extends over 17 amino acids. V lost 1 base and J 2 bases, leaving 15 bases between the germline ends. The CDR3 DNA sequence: TGTGCCAGCAGCCAAGGATCGGGATCCCCCACCTACAATGAGCAGTTCTTC. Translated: CASSQGSGSPTYNEQFF.

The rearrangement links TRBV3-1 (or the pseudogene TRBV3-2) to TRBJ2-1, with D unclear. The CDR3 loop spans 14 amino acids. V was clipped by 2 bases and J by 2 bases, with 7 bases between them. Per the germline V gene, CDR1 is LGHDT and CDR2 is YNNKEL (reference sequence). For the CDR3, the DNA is TGTGCCAGCAGCCAAACTCTTGCCTACAATGAGCAGTTCTTC. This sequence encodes CASSQTLAYNEQFF.

CDR3 amino acids: CASSLTSGRASSGNEQFF. The DNA of the CDR3 is TGTGCCAGCAGCTTGACTAGCGGGAGGGCCTCCTCGGGCAATGAGCAGTTCTTC. The V call is TRBV7-8, the J call TRBJ2-1, with 14 bases aligning to TRBD2. Germline loops: CDR1 SGHVS, CDR2 FQNEAQ. The CDR3 covers 18 residues. With V trimmed by 3 bases and J by 6 bases, 10 bases remained unmatched.

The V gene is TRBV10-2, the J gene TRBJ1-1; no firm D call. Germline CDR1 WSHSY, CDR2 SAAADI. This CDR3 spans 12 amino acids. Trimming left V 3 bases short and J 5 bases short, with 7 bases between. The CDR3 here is CASSEWRTEAFF. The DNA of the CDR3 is TGCGCCAGCAGTGAATGGAGGACTGAAGCTTTCTTT.

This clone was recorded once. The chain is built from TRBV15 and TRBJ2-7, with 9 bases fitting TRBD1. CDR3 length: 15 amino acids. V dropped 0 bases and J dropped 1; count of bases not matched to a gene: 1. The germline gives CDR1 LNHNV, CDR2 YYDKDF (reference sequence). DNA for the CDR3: TGTGCCACCAGCAGAGAGGACAGGGGATCCTACGAGCAGTACTTC. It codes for CATSREDRGSYEQYF.

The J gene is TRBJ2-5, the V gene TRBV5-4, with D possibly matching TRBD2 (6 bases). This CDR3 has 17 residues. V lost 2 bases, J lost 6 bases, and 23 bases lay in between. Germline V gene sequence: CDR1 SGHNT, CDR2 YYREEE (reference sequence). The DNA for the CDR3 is TGTGCCAGCAGCTTTTCAAGAACGGGAGACGGCGGGAAGACCCAGTACTTC. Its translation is CASSFSRTGDGGKTQYF. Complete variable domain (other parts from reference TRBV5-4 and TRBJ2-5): ETGVTQSPTHLIKTRGQQVTLRCSSQSGHNTVSWYQQALGQGPQFIFQYYREEENGRGNFPPRFSGLQFPNYSSELNVNALELDDSALYLCASSFSRTGDGGKTQYFGPGTRLLVL.

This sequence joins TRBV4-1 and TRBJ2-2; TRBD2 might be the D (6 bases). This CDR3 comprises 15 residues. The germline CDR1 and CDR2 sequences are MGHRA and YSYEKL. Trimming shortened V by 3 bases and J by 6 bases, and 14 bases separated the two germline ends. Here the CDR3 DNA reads TGCGCCAGCAGCCATCTCGGGGGTGTCGCCGGGGAGCTGTTTTTT. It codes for CASSHLGGVAGELFF.

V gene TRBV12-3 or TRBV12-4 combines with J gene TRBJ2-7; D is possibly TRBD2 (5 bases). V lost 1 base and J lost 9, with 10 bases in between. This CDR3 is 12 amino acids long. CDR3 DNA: TGTGCCAGCAGTTTAGGCAGCGGCCGGCAGTACTTC. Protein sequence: CASSLGSGRQYF.

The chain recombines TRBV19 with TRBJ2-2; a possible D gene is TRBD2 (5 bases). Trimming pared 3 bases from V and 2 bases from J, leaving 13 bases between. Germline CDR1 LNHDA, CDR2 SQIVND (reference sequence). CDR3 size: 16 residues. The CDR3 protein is CASSIWQRSNTGELFF. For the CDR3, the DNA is TGTGCCAGTAGTATTTGGCAGCGGTCCAACACCGGGGAGCTGTTTTTT.